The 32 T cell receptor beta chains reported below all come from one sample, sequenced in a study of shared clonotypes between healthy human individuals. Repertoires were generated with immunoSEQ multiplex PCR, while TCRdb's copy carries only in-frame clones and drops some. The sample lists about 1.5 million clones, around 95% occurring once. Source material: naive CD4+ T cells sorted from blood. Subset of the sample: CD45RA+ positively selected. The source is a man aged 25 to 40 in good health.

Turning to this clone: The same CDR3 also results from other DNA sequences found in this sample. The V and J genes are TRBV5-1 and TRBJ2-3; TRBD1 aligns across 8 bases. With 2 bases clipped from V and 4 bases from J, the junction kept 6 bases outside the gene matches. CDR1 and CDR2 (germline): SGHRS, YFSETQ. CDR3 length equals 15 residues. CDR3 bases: TGCGCCAGCAGCTTACCAGGGGGCAGGTCAGATACGCAGTATTTT. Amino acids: CASSLPGGRSDTQYF.

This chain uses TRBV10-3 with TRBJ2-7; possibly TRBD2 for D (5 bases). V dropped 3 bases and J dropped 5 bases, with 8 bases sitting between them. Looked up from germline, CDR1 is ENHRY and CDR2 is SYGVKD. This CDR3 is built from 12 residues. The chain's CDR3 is CAISDLGDEQYF. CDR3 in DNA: TGTGCCATCAGTGACCTCGGGGACGAGCAGTACTTC.

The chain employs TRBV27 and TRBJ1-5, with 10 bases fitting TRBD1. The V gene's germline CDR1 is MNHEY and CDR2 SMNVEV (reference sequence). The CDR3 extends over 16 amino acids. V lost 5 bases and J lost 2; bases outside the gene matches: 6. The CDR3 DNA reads TGTGCCAGCAGTACTAGGGGGACAGGGGGCAATCAGCCCCAGCATTTT. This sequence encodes CASSTRGTGGNQPQHF.

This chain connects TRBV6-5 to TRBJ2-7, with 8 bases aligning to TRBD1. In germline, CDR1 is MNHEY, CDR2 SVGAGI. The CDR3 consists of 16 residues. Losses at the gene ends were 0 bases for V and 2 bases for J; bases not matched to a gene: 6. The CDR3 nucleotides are TGTGCCAGCAGTTACTCTAGGACAGGGAAGGCCTACGAGCAGTACTTC. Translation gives CASSYSRTGKAYEQYF.

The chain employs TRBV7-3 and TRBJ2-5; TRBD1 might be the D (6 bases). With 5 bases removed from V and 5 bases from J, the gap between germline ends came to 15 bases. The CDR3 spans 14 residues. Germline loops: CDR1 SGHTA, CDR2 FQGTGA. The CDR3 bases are TGTGCCAGCAGCGCACCAGGGGTATCTGAGACCCAGTACTTC. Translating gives CASSAPGVSETQYF.

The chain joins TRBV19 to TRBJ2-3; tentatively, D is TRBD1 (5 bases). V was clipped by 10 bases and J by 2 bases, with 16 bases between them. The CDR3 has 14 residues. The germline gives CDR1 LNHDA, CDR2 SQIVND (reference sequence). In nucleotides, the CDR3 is TGTGCCACGGCGAAAAGACAGTCCACAGATACGCAGTATTTT. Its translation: CATAKRQSTDTQYF.

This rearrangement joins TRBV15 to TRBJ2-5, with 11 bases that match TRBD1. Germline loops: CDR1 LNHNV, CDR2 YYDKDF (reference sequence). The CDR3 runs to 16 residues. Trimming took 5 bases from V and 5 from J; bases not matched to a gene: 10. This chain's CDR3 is CATSDPGQGARETQYF. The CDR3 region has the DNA TGTGCCACCAGCGACCCCGGACAGGGGGCAAGGGAGACCCAGTACTTC.

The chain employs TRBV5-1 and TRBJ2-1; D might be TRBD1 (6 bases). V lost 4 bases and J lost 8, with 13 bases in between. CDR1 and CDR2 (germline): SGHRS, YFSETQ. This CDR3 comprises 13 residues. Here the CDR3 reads CASSRREGDEQFF. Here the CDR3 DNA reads TGCGCCAGCAGCCGAAGAGAGGGGGATGAGCAGTTCTTC.

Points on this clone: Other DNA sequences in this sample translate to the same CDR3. In DNA, the CDR3 is TGTGCCAGCAGCAGACAGGGGAGGAACACTGAAGCTTTCTTT. Its translation is CASSRQGRNTEAFF. The rearrangement joins TRBV6-5 to TRBJ1-1; 8 nucleotides match TRBD1. J lost 1 base, V lost 6 bases, and 4 bases had no gene match. Germline-derived CDR1 and CDR2 are MNHEY and SVGAGI. The CDR3 runs to 14 residues.

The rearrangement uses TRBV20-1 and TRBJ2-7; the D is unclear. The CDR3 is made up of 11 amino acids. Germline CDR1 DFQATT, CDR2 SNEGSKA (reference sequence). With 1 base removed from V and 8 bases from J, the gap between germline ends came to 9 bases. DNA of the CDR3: TGCAGTGCTAGAGTAGTGGGGAAGCAGTACTTC. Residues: CSARVVGKQYF.

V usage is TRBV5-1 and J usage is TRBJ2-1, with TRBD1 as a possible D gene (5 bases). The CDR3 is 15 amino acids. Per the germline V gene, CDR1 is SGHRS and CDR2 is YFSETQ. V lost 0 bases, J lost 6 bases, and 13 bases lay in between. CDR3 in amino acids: CASSLVPDRPNEQFF. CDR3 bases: TGCGCCAGCAGCTTGGTCCCCGACAGACCCAATGAGCAGTTCTTC.

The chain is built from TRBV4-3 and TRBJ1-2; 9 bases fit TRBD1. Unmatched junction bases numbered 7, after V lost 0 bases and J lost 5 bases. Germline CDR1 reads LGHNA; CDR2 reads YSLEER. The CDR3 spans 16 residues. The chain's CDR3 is CASSQDKWTGVYGYTF. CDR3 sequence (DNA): TGCGCCAGCAGCCAAGATAAGTGGACAGGGGTTTATGGCTACACCTTC.

For the CDR3, the DNA is TGCGCCAGCAGCCCGGTGGGGCAGTCCTACGAGCAGTACTTC. Its protein product is CASSPVGQSYEQYF. V usage is TRBV5-1 and J usage is TRBJ2-7, with D maybe TRBD1 (5 bases). Trimming shortened V by 4 bases and J by 1 base, and 12 bases separated the two germline ends. CDR3 length: 14 residues. The germline V gene encodes CDR1 SGHRS and CDR2 YFSETQ.

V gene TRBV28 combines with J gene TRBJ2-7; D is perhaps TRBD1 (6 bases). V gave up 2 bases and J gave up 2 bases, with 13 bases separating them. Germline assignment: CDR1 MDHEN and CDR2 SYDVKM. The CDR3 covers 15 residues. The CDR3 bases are TGTGCCAGCAGTTTACCAGGGGTCCTCACCTACGAGCAGTACTTC. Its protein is CASSLPGVLTYEQYF.

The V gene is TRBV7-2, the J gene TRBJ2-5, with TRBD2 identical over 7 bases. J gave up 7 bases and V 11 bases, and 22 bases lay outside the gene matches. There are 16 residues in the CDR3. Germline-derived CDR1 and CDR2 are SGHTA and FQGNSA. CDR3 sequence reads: CAHTEMGEGARGTQYF. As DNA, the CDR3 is TGTGCCCATACTGAAATGGGGGAGGGAGCCCGGGGGACCCAGTACTTC.

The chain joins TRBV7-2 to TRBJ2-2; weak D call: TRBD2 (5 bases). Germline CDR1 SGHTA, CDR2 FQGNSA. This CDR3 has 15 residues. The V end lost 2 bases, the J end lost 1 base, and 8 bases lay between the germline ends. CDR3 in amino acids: CASSLYEGNTGELFF. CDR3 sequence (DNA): TGTGCCAGCAGCTTATATGAGGGGAACACCGGGGAGCTGTTTTTT.

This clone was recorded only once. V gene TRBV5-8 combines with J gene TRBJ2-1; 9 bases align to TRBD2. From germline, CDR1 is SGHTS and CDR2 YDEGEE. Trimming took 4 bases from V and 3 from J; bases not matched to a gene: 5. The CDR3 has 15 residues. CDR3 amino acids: CASSIIAGVYNEQFF. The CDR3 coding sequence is TGTGCCAGCAGCATCATAGCGGGAGTCTACAATGAGCAGTTCTTC. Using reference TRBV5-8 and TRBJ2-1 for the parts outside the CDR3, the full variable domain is EAGVTQSPTHLIKTRGQQATLRCSPISGHTSVYWYQQALGLGLQFLLWYDEGEERNRGNFPPRFSGRQFPNYSSELNVNALELEDSALYLCASSIIAGVYNEQFFGPGTRLTVL.

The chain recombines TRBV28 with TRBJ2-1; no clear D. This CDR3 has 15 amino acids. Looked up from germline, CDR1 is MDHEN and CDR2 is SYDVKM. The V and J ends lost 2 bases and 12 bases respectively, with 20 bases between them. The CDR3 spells CASSLLSGYDSGQFF. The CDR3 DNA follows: TGTGCCAGCAGTTTACTTAGTGGTTACGATTCGGGGCAGTTCTTC.

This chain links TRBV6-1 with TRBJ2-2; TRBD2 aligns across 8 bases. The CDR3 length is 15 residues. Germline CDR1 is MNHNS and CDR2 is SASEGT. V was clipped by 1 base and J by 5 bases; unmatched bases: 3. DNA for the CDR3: TGTGCCAGCAGTGAAGGTAGCGGGACGACCGGGGAGCTGTTTTTT. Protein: CASSEGSGTTGELFF.

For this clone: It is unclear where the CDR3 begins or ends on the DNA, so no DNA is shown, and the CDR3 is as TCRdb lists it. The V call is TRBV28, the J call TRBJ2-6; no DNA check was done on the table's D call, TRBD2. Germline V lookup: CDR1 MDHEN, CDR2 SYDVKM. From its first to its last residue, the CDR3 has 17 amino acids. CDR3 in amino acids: CASSLTFGVSGANVLTF.

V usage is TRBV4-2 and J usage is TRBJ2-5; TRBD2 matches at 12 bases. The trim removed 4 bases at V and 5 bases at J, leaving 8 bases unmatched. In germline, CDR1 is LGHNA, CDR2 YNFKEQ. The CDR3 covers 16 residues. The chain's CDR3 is CASSPLAGGVGETQYF. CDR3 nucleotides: TGTGCCAGCAGCCCCCTAGCGGGAGGGGTCGGTGAGACCCAGTACTTC.

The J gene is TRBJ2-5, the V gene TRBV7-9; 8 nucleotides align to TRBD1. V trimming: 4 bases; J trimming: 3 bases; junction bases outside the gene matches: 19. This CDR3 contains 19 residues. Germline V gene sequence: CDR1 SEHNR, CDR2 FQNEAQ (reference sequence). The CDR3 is CASSSLRGQGLPVKETQYF. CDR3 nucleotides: TGTGCCAGCAGCTCACTAAGAGGACAGGGATTGCCGGTTAAAGAGACCCAGTACTTC. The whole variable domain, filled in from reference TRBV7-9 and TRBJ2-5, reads DTGVSQNPRHKITKRGQNVTFRCDPISEHNRLYWYRQTLGQGPEFLTYFQNEAQLEKSRLLSDRFSAERPKGSFSTLEIQRTEQGDSAMYLCASSSLRGQGLPVKETQYFGPGTRLLVL.

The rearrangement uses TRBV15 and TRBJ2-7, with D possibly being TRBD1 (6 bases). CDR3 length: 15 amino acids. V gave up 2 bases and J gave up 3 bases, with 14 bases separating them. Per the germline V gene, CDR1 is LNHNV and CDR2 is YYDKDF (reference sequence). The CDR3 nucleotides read TGTGCCACCAGCAGACAAAGGGGGAGTGGCTACGAGCAGTACTTC. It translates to CATSRQRGSGYEQYF.

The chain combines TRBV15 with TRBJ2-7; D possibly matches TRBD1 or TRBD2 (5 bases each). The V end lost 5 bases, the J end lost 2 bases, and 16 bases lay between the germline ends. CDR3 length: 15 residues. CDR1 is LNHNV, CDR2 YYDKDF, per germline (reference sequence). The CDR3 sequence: CATSFHRDGAYEQYF. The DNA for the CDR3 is TGTGCCACCAGCTTCCACCGGGACGGTGCCTACGAGCAGTACTTC.

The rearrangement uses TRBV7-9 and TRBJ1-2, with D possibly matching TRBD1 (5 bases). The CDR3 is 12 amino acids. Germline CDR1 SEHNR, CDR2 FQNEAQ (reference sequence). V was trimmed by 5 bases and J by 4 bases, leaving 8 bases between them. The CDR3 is CASSADSYGYTF. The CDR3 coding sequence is TGTGCCAGCAGCGCCGACAGCTATGGCTACACCTTC.

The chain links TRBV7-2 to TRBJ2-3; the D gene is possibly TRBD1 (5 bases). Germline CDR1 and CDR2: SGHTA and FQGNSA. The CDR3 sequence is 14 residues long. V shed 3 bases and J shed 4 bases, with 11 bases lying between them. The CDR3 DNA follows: TGTGCCAGCAGCTTGGGGCCCGGCGCAGATACGCAGTATTTT. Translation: CASSLGPGADTQYF.

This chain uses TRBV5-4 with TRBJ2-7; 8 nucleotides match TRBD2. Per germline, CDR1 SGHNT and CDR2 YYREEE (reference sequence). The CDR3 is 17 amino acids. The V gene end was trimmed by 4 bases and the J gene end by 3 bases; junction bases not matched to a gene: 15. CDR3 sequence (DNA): TGTGCCAGCAGCCTAAAGCTCGTTAGCGGGACTTACTACGAGCAGTACTTC. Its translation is CASSLKLVSGTYYEQYF.

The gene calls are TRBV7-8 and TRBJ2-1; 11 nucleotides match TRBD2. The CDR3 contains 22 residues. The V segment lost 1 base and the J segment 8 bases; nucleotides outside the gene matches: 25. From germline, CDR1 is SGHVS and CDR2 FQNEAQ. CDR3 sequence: CASSLVDPGTELSGRVTYEQFF. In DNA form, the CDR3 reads TGTGCCAGCAGCTTAGTTGATCCCGGGACAGAACTTAGCGGGAGGGTAACGTATGAGCAGTTCTTC.

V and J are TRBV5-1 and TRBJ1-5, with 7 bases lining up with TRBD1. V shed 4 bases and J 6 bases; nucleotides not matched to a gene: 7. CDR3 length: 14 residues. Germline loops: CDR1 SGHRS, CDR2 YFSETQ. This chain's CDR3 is CASSPGTEIQPQHF. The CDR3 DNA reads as TGCGCCAGCAGCCCCGGGACAGAGATTCAGCCCCAGCATTTT.

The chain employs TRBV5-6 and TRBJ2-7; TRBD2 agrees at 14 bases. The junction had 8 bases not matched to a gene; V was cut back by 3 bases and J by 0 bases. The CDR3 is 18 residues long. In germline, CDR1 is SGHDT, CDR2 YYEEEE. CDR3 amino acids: CASSSLGLAGGHSYEQYF. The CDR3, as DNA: TGTGCCAGCAGCTCCCTAGGACTAGCGGGAGGCCACTCCTACGAGCAGTACTTC.

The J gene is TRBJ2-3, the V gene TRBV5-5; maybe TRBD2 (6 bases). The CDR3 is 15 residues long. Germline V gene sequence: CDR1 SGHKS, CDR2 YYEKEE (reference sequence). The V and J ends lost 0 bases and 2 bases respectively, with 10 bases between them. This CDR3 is CASSLGAGPTDTQYF. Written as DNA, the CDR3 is TGTGCCAGCAGCTTGGGAGCGGGCCCCACAGATACGCAGTATTTT.

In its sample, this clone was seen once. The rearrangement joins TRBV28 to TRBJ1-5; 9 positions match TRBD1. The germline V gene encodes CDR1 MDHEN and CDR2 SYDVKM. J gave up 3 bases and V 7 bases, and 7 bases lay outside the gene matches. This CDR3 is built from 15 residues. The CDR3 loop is CASKTGGADNQPQHF. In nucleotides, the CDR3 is TGTGCCAGCAAAACAGGGGGCGCCGACAATCAGCCCCAGCATTTT. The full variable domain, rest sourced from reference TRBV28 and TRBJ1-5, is DVKVTQSSRYLVKRTGEKVFLECVQDMDHENMFWYRQDPGLGLRLIYFSYDVKMKEKGDIPEGYSVSREKKERFSLILESASTNQTSMYLCASKTGGADNQPQHFGDGTRLSIL.